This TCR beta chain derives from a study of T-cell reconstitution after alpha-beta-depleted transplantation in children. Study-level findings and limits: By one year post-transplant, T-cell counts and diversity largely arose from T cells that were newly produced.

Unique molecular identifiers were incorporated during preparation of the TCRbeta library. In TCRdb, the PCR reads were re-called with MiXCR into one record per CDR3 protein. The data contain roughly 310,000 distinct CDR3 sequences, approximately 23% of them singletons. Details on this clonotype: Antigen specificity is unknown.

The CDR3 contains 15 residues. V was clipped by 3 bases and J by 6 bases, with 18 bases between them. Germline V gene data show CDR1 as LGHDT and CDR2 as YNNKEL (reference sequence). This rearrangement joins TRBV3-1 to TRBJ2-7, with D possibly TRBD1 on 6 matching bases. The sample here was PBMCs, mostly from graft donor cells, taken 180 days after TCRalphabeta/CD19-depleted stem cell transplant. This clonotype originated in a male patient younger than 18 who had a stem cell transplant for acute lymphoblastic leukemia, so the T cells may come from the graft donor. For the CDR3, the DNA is TGTGCCAGCAGCCACCCGACAGGATCCCGTCCCGAGCAGTACTTC. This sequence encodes CASSHPTGSRPEQYF.